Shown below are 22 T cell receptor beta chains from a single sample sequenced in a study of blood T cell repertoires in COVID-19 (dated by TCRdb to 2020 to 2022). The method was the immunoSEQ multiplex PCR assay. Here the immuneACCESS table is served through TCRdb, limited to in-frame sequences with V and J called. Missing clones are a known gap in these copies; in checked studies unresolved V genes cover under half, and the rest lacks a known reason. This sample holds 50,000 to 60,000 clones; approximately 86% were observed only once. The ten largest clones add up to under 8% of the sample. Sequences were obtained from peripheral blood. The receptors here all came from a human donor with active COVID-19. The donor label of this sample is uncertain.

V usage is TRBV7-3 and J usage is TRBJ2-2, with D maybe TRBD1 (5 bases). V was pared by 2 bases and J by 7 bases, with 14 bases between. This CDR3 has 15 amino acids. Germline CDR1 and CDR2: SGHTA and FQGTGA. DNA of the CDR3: TGTGCCAGCAGCTTACAAGGGGAAATCAACGGGGAGCTGTTTTTT. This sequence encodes CASSLQGEINGELFF.

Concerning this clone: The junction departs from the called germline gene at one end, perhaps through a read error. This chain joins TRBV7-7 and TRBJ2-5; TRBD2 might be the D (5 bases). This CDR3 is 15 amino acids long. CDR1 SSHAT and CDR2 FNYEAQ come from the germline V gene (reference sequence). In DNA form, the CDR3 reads TGTGCTAGCAGCTCTAGGACTCACAGCTCGGAGACCCAGTACTTC. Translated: CASSSRTHSSETQYF. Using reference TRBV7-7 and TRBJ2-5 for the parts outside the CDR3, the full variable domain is GAGVSQSPRYKVTKRGQDVTLRCDPISSHATLYWYQQALGQGPEFLTYFNYEAQPDKSGLPSDRFSAERPEGSISTLTIQRTEQRDSAMYRCASSSRTHSSETQYFGPGTRLLVL.

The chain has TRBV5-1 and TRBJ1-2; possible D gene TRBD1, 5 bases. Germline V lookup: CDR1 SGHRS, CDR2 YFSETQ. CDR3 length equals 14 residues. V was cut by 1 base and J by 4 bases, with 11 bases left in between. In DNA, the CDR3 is TGCGCCAGCAGCTTGCCCGGACAATTCTATGGCTACACCTTC. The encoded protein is CASSLPGQFYGYTF.

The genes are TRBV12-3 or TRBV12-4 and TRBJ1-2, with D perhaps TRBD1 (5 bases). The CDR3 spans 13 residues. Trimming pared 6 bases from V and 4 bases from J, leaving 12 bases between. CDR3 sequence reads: CASSTWGPYGYTF. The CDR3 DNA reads TGTGCCAGCAGCACGTGGGGCCCCTATGGCTACACCTTC.

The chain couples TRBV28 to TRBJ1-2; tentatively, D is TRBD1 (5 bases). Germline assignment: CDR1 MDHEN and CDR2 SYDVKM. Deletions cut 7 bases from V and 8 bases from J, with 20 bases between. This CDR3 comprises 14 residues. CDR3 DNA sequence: TGTGCCAGCACCAAATGGTCGTTAGGGGTCGGCTACACCTTC. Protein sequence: CASTKWSLGVGYTF.

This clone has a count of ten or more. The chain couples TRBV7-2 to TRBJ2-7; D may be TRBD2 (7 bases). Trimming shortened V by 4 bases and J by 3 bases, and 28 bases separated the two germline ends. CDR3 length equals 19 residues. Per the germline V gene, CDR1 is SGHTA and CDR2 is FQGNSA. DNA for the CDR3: TGTGCCAGCAGCTCACCACGAATTGTGGACAGCGGGACAAACTACGAGCAGTACTTC. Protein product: CASSSPRIVDSGTNYEQYF.

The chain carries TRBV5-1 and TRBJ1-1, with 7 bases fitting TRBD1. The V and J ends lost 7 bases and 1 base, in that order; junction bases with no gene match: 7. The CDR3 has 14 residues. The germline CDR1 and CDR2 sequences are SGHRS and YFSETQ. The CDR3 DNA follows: TGCGCCAGCTCACACGACAGGGCGAACACTGAAGCTTTCTTT. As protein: CASSHDRANTEAFF.

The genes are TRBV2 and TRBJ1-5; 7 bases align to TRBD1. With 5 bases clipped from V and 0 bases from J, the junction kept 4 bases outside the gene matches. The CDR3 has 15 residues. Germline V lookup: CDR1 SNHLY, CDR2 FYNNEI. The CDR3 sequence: CASSPGTDSNQPQHF. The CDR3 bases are TGTGCCAGCAGTCCAGGGACAGATAGCAATCAGCCCCAGCATTTT.

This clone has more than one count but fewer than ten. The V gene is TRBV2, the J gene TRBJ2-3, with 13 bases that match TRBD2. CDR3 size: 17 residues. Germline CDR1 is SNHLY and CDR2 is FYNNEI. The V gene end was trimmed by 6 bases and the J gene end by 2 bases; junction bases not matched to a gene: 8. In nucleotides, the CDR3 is TGTGCCAGCAGCGCACCAACTAGCGGGGGGGCCACAGATACGCAGTATTTT. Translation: CASSAPTSGGATDTQYF.

The CDR3 loop reads CASSTQGAAEAFF. The CDR3 DNA follows: TGTGCCAGCAGCACACAGGGGGCCGCTGAAGCTTTCTTT. The chain links TRBV7-3 to TRBJ1-1; TRBD1 matches 9 bases. Germline V gene lookup returns CDR1 SGHTA and CDR2 FQGTGA. CDR3 length: 13 amino acids. Trimming took 5 bases from V and 6 from J; bases not matched to a gene: 4.

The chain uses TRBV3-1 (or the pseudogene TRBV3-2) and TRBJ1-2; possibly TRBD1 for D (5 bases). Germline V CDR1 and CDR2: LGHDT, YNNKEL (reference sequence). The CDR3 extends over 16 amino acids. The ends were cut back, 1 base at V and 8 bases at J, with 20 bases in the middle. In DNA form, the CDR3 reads TGTGCCAGCAGCCAAGGGTTTGGGGCCCCAGTGGGGGGCTACACCTTC. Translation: CASSQGFGAPVGGYTF.

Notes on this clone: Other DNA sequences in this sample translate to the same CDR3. CDR3: CASGARLAESYNEQFF. CDR3 in DNA: TGTGCCAGCGGGGCGAGACTGGCCGAGAGTTACAATGAGCAGTTCTTC. The chain combines TRBV28 with TRBJ2-1, with a possible D match to TRBD1 (5 bases). This CDR3 contains 16 residues. V lost 8 bases, J lost 4 bases, and 21 bases lay in between. Germline CDR1 reads MDHEN; CDR2 reads SYDVKM.

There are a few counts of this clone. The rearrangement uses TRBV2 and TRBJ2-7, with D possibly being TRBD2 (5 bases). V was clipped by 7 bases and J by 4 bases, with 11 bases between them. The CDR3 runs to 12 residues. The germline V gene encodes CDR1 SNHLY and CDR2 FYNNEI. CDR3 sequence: CASNVAGYEQYF. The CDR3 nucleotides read TGTGCCAGCAATGTTGCGGGTTACGAGCAGTACTTC.

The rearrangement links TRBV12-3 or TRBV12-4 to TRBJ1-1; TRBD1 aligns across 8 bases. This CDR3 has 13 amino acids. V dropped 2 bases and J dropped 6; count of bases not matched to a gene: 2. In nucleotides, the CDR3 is TGTGCCAGCAGTTTATCACAGGGGGCTGAAGCTTTCTTT. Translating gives CASSLSQGAEAFF.

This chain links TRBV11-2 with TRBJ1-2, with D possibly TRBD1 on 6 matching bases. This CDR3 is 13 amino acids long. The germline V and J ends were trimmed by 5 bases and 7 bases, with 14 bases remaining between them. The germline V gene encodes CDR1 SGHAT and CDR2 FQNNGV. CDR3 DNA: TGTGCCAGCAGCCGGGACACGAATGGTGGCTACACCTTC. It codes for CASSRDTNGGYTF.

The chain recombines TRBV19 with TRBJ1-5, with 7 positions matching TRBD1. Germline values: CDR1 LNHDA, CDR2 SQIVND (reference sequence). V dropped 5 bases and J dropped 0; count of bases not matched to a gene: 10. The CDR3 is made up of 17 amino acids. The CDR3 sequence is CASSADRVGYSNQPQHF. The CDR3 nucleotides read TGTGCCAGTAGTGCTGACAGGGTGGGATATAGCAATCAGCCCCAGCATTTT. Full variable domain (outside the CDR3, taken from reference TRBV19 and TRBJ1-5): DGGITQSPKYLFRKEGQNVTLSCEQNLNHDAMYWYRQDPGQGLRLIYYSQIVNDFQKGDIAEGYSVSREKKESFPLTVTSAQKNPTAFYLCASSADRVGYSNQPQHFGDGTRLSIL.

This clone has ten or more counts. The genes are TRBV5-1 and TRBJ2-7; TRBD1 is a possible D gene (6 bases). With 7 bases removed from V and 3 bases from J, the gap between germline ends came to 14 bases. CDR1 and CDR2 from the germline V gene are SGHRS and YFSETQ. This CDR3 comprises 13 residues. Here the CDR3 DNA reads TGCGCCAGCCGACACCGGGACAACTACGAGCAGTACTTC. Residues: CASRHRDNYEQYF.

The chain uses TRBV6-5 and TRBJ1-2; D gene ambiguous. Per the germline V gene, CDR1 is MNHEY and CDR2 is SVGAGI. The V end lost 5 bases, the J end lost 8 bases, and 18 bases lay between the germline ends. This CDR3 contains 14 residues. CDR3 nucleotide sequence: TGTGCCAGCAGTCCTAATGAGGGTGTACGGGGCTACACCTTC. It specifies CASSPNEGVRGYTF.

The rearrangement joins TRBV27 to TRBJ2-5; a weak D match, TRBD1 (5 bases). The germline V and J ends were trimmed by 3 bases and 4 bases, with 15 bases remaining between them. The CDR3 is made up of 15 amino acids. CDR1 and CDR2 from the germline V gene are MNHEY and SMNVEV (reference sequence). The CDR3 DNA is TGTGCCAGCAGTTTGGTTAGGGGCTTGGGAGAGACCCAGTACTTC. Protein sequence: CASSLVRGLGETQYF.

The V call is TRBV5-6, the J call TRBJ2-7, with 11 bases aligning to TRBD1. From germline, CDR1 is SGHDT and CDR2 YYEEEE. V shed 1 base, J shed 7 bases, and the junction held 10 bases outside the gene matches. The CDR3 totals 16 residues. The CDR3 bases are TGTGCCAGCAGCTTGACTTGGGGACAGGGGGTGCAGGAGCAGTACTTC. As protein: CASSLTWGQGVQEQYF.

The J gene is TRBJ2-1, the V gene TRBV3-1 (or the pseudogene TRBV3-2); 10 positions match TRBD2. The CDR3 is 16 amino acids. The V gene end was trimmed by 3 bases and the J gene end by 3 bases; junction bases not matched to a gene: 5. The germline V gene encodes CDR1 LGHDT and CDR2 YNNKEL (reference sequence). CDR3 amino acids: CASSHPLAGVYNEQFF. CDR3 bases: TGTGCCAGCAGCCACCCTCTAGCGGGGGTCTACAATGAGCAGTTCTTC.

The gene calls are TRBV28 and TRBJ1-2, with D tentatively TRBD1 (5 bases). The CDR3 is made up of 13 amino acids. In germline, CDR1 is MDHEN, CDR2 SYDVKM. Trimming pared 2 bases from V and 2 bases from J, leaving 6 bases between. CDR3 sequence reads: CASSLGGNYGYTF. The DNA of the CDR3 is TGTGCCAGCAGTTTAGGGGGGAACTATGGCTACACCTTC.